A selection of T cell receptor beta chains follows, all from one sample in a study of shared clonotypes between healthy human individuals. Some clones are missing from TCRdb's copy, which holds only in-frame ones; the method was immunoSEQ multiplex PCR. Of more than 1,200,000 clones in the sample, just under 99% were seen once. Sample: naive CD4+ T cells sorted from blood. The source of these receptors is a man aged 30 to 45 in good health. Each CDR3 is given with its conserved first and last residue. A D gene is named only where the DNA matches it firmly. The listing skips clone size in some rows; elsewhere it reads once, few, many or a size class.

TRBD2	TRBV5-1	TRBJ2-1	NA	TGCGCCAGCAGCTTGGGACTAGCGGGCCTCAATGAGCAGTTCTTC	CASSLGLAGLNEQFF
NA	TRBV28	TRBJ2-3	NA	TGTGCCAGCAGTTTAGGGCAGGTCACAGATACGCAGTATTTT	CASSLGQVTDTQYF
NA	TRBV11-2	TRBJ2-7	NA	TGTGCCAGCAGCTTTTTTCAGACTATCTCCTACGAGCAGTACTTC	CASSFFQTISYEQYF
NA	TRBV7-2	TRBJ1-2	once	TGTGCCAGCAGCTTAGGCAGGGAGCGCGGCTACACCTTC	CASSLGRERGYTF
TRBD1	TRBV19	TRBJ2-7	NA	TGTGCCAGTAGTAAAGGGGGCGCAAGGGCCTACGAGCAGTACTTC	CASSKGGARAYEQYF
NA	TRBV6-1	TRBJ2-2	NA	TGTGCCAGCAGTGAAGCTTCGGGGAACACCGGGGAGCTGTTTTTT	CASSEASGNTGELFF
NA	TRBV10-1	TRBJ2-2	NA	TGCGCCAGCAGTGAGTCGGATAACACCGGGGAGCTGTTTTTT	CASSESDNTGELFF
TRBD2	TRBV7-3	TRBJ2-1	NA	TGTGCCAGCAGCTCGCGCGGGGGAAGCTCCTACAATGAGCAGTTCTTC	CASSSRGGSSYNEQFF
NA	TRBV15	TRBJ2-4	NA	TGTGCCACCAGCAGAGATACGACTAGTGCCCTCGGAGCCAAAAACATTCAGTACTTC	CATSRDTTSALGAKNIQYF
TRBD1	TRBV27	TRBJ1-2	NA	TGTGCCAGCAGTTTTTCGGGACAGCGCTATGGCTACACCTTC	CASSFSGQRYGYTF
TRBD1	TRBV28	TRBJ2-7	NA	TGTGCCAGCAGTCCCGCCGGGACAGGGGGCGACTACGAGCAGTACTTC	CASSPAGTGGDYEQYF
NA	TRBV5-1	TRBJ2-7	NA	TGCGCCAGCAGCTTGTCTGCCAGGAGGGAACACGAGCAGTACTTC	CASSLSARREHEQYF
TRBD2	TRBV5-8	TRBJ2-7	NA	TGTGCCAGCAGCTTGACCGGGGGGGCCTACGAGCAGTACTTC	CASSLTGGAYEQYF
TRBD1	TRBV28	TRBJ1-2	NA	TGTGCCAGCAGTTGGGGAGGACAGGGTCCTAACTATGGCTACACCTTC	CASSWGGQGPNYGYTF
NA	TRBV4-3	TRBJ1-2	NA	TGCGCCAGCAGCCAAGGTGCAGCAAACTATGGCTACACCTTC	CASSQGAANYGYTF
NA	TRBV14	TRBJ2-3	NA	TGTGCCAGCAGCCAAGCGTTCACAGATACGCAGTATTTT	CASSQAFTDTQYF
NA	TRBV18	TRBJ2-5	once	TGTGCCAGCTCACCACCGAGAACACCCTCCAAAGGGACCCAGTACTTC	CASSPPRTPSKGTQYF
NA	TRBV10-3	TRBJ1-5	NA	TGTGCCATCAGTGAGGTCAATCAGCCCCAGCATTTT	CAISEVNQPQHF
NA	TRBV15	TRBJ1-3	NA	TGTGCCACCAGCAGAGATCGCAGAGGCTCTGGAAACACCATATATTTT	CATSRDRRGSGNTIYF
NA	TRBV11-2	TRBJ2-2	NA	TGTGCCAGCAGCCAACACGACACCGGGGAGCTGTTTTTT	CASSQHDTGELFF
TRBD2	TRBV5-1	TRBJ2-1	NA	TGCGCCAGCAGCCGGCGCCTAGCGGGGGACAATGAGCAGTTCTTC	CASSRRLAGDNEQFF
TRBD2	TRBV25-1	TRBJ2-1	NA	TGTGCCAGCAGTAAGGCGGGAGCCTTGTACAATGAGCAGTTCTTC	CASSKAGALYNEQFF
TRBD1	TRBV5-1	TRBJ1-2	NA	TGCGCCAGCAGACCCACAGGGGGCGGCAATTATGGCTACACCTTC	CASRPTGGGNYGYTF
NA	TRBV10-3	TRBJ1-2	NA	TGTGCCATCAGTGAGTCACGGGGGGATGGCTACACCTTC	CAISESRGDGYTF
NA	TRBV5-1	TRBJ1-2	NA	TGCGCCAGCAGCTTGGAAACAGGTGTCTGGGGCTACACCTTC	CASSLETGVWGYTF
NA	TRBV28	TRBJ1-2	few	TGTGCCAGCAGTCGCCCTACAGGGAACAGGGCCTATGGCTACACCTTC	CASSRPTGNRAYGYTF
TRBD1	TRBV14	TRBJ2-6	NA	TGTGCCAGCAGCCCTGACAGGGTAGGGGCCAACGTCCTGACTTTC	CASSPDRVGANVLTF
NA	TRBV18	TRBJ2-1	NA	TGTGCCAGCTCACCTTTAGAAGGCGATGAGCAGTTCTTC	CASSPLEGDEQFF
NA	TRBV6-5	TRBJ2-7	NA	TGTGCCAGCAGTTACTCGTGGACCAGTGGCTCCTACGAGCAGTACTTC	CASSYSWTSGSYEQYF
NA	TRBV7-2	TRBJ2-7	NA	TGTGCCAGCAGCGAAGGAGGGTTTGGGACTTACGAGCAGTACTTC	CASSEGGFGTYEQYF
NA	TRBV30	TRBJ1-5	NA	TGTGCCTGGAGTGTCAATATCGCGGAGCCCCAGCATTTT	CAWSVNIAEPQHF
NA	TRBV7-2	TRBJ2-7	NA	TGTGCCAGCAGCTTGGGGACCGTTAGCTCCTACGAGCAGTACTTC	CASSLGTVSSYEQYF
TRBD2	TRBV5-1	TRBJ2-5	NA	TGCGCCAGCAGCTTGGATCCAGCGGGAGTGAGAGAGACCCAGTACTTC	CASSLDPAGVRETQYF
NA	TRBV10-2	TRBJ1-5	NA	TGCGCCAGCAACCAGGACATTGATCAGCCCCAGCATTTT	CASNQDIDQPQHF
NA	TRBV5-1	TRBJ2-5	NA	TGCGCCAGCAGCCGCCCGGGCCAAGAGACCCAGTACTTC	CASSRPGQETQYF
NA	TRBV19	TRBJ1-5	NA	TGTGCCAGTAGTGGACTCCGAGGTCAGAGCAATCAGCCCCAGCATTTT	CASSGLRGQSNQPQHF
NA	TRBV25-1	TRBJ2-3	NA	TGTGCCAGCAGTGATGTATCAGGGGGCACAGATACGCAGTATTTT	CASSDVSGGTDTQYF
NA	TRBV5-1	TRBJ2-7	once	TGCGCCAGCAGCTTGGTAGGGTCAGGATCCCACATGAACTCCTACGAGCAGTACTTC	CASSLVGSGSHMNSYEQYF
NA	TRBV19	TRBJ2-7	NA	TGTGCCAGTAGTCTCCATTCGAAGGGCTACGAGCAGTACTTC	CASSLHSKGYEQYF
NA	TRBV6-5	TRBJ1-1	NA	TGTGCCAGCAGTTTAACAGTATCTAACACTGAAGCTTTCTTT	CASSLTVSNTEAFF
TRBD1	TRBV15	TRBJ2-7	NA	TGTGCCACCAGCACAGACAGGGCCTACGAGCAGTACTTC	CATSTDRAYEQYF
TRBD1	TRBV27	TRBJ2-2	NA	TGTGCCAGCCGACAGGGACATAACGGGGAGCTGTTTTTT	CASRQGHNGELFF
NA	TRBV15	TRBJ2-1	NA	TGTGCCACCAGCAGAGATGTTCAGGGGTTGGATGAGCAGTTCTTC	CATSRDVQGLDEQFF
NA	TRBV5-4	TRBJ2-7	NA	TGTGCCAGCAGCTTGTGGGGGGGCTCCAACGAGCAGTACTTC	CASSLWGGSNEQYF
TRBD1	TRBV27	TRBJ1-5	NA	TGTGCCAGCAGTGCATACAGGGGCCAATCCCCCCAGCATTTT	CASSAYRGQSPQHF
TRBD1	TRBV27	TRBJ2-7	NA	TGTGCCAGCAGTGTAGGACAGGGGGTCAGCTACGAGCAGTACTTC	CASSVGQGVSYEQYF
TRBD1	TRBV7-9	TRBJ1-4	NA	TGTGCCAGCAGCTTAGGCGACAGGGTAGATGAAAAACTGTTTTTT	CASSLGDRVDEKLFF
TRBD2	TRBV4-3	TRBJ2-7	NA	TGCGCCAGCAGCCGAGGACTAGGAGCCTACGAGCAGTACTTC	CASSRGLGAYEQYF
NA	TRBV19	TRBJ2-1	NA	TGTGCCAGTAGAAACGACCTAGCCCGCAATGAGCAGTTCTTC	CASRNDLARNEQFF
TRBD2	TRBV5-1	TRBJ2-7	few	TGCGCCAGCAGCTTAGCTAGCGGGAGCTACGAGCAGTACTTC	CASSLASGSYEQYF
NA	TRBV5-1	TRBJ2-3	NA	TGCGCCAGCAGCCCAGGGTGGGCAGATACGCAGTATTTT	CASSPGWADTQYF
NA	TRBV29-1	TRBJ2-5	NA	TGCAGCGTTGAAGCCCCGCGAGGAGAGACCCAGTACTTC	CSVEAPRGETQYF
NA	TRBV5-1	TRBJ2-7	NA	TGCGCCAGCAGCAAGGACGGCGGGACGGGGGAGCAGTACTTC	CASSKDGGTGEQYF
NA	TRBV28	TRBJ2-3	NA	TGTGCCAGCAGTTTAGGGGCTTTAGTGGATACGCAGTATTTT	CASSLGALVDTQYF